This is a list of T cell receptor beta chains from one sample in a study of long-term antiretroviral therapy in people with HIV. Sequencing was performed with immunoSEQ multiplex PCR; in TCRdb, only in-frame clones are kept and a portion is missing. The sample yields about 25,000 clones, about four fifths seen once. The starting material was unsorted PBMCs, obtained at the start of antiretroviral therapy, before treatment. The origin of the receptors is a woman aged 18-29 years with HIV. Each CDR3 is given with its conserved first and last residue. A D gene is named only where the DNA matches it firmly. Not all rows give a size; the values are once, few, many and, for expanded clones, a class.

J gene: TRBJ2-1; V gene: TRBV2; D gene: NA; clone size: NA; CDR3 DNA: TGTGCCAGCGCCGGCAGCAATGAGCAGTTCTTC; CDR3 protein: CASAGSNEQFF
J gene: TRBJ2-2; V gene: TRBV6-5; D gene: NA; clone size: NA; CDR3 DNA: TGTGCCAGCAGTTACTCTCGGCGAAACGGGGAGCTGTTTTTT; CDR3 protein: CASSYSRRNGELFF
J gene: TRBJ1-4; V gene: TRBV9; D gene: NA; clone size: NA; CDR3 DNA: TGTGCCAGCAGCGTAGAAGGGGCGGGGGATGAAAAACTGTTTTTT; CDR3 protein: CASSVEGAGDEKLFF
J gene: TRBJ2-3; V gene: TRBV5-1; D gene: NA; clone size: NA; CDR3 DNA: TGCGCCAGCAGCGGCCCGGGAACAGATACGCAGTATTTT; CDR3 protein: CASSGPGTDTQYF
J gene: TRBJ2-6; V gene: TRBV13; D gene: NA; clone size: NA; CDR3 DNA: TGTGCCAGCAGCATCCTAGCTACCGGGGCCAACGTCCTGACTTTC; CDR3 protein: CASSILATGANVLTF
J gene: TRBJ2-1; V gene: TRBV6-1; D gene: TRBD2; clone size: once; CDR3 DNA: TGTGCCAGCAGTGAGGGCGGGGGGGGCTATGAGCAGTTCTTC; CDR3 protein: CASSEGGGGYEQFF
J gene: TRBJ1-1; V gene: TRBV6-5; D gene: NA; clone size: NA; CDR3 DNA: TGTGCCAGCAGTTGGGGCATGAACACTGAAGCTTTCTTT; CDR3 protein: CASSWGMNTEAFF
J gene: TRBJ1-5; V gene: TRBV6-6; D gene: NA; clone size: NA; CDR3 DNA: TGTGCCAGCAGTTACTCGAGGGGACAGCCCCAGCATTTT; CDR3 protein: CASSYSRGQPQHF
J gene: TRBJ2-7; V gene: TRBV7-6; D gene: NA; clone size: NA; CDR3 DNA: TGTGCCAGCAGTAAGAGAGACGACGAGCAGTACTTC; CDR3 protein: CASSKRDDEQYF
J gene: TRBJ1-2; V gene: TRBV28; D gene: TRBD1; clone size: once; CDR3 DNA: TGTGCCAGCAATACGCAGGGGGGCTATGGCTACACCTTC; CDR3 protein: CASNTQGGYGYTF
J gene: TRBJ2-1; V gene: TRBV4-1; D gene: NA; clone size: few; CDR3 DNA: TGCGCCAGCAGCCGGAATGCGGATGAGCAGTTCTTC; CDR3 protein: CASSRNADEQFF
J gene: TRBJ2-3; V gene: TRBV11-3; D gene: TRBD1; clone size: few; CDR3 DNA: TGTGCCAGCAGCTCGAACAGGGGAGATACGCAGTATTTT; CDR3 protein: CASSSNRGDTQYF
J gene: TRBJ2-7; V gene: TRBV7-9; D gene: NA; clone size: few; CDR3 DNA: TGTGCCAGCAGCCCCGCGGACGGCCCCTACGAGCAGTACTTC; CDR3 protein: CASSPADGPYEQYF
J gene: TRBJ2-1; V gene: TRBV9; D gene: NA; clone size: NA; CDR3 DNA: TGTGCCAGCAGCTCCTCCTATGAGCAGTTCTTC; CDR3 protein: CASSSSYEQFF
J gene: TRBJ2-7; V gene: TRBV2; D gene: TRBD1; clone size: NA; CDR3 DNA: TGTGCCAGCAGTGAGGTGAACAGGGGGCCCTACGAGCAGTACTTC; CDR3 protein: CASSEVNRGPYEQYF
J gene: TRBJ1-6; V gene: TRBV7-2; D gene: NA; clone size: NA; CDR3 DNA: TGTGCCAGCACCTTACAACCTTCACCCCTCCACTTT; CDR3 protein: CASTLQPSPLHF
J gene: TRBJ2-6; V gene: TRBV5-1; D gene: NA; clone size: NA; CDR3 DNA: TGCGCCAGCAGCTCAGGGGCTGGGGCCAACGTCCTGACTTTC; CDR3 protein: CASSSGAGANVLTF
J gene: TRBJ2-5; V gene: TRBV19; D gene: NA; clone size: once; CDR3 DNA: TGTGCCAGTAGTGGGGTTCTCGGAGAGACCCAGTACTTC; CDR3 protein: CASSGVLGETQYF
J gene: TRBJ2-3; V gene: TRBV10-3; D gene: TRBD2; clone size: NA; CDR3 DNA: TGTGCCATCAGCCCGGGACTAGCGGGAGGAGGGGCGTCAGATACGCAGTATTTT; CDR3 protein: CAISPGLAGGGASDTQYF
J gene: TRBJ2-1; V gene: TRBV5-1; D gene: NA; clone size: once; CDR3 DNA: TGCGCCAGCAGACGGGCCCCGTGGAACCCTGCTAGCGCGGGGTACAATGAGCAGTTCTTC; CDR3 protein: CASRRAPWNPASAGYNEQFF
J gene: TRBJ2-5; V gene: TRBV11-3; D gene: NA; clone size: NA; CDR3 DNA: TGTGCCAGCAGCAAACAGGGTCAAGAGACCCAGTACTTC; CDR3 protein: CASSKQGQETQYF
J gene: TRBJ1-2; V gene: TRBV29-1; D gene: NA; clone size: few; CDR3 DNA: TGCAGCGTGACCGGGACACCCTATGGCTACACCTTC; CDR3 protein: CSVTGTPYGYTF
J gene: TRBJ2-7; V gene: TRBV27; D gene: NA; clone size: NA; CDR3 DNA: TGTGCCAGCAGTTTTAACGGCTGGCACTCCTACGAGCAGTACTTC; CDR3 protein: CASSFNGWHSYEQYF
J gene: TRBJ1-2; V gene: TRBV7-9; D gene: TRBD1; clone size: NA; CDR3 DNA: TGTGCCAGCAGCCAACTATACACAGGGGATTCTGGCTACACCTTC; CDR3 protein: CASSQLYTGDSGYTF
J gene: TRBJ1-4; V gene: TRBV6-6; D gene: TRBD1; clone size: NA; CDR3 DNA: TGTGCCAGCAGGCCAACAGGGGAGGGTGAAAAACTGTTTTTT; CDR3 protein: CASRPTGEGEKLFF
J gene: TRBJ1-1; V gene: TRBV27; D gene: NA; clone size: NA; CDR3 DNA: TGTGCCAGCAGTTTACAACCAGGGCTGAACACTGAAGCTTTCTTT; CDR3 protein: CASSLQPGLNTEAFF
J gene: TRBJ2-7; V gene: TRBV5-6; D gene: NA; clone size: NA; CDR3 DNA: TGTGCCAGCAGCTTGGCGTTGGGCTCCGAGACGGAGCAGTACTTC; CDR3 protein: CASSLALGSETEQYF
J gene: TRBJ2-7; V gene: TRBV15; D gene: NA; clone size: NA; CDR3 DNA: TGTGCCACCAGCAGAGATACCAATTCCAACGAGCAGTACTTC; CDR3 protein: CATSRDTNSNEQYF
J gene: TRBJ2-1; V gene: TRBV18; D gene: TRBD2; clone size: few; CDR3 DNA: TGTGCCAGCTCACCTTCTTCTAGCGGGGATGGGGGCCACAATGAGCAGTTCTTC; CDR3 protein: CASSPSSSGDGGHNEQFF
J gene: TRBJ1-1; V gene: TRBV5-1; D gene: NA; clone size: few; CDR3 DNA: TGCGCCAGCAGCTTGGCCTTGGGGGGCACTGAAGCTTTCTTT; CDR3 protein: CASSLALGGTEAFF
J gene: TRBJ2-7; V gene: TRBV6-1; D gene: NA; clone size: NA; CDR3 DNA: TGTGCCAGCAGTGATCCCCCGGCCCAGGGAACCTACGAGCAGTACTTC; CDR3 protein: CASSDPPAQGTYEQYF
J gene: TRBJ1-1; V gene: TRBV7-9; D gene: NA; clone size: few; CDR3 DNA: TGTGCCAGCAGCTTAGCACAGGTCTCTGAAGCTTTCTTT; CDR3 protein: CASSLAQVSEAFF
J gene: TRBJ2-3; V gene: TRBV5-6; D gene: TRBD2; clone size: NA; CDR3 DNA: TGTGCCAGCAGCTTCCGGGACTACGGAATGGGGATCACAGATACGCAGTATTTT; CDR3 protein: CASSFRDYGMGITDTQYF
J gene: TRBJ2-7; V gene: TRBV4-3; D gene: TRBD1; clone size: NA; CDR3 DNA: TGCGCCAGCAGCCAAGAAGCCGGGACAGGGCTAATACAGTACTTC; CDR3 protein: CASSQEAGTGLIQYF
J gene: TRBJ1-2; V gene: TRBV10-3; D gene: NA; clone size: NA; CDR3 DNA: TGTGCCCTCGGGGGGGGGAGTGGGGATAGGCATGGCTACACCTTC; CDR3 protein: CALGGGSGDRHGYTF
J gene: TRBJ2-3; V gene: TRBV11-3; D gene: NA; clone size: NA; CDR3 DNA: TGTGCCAGCAGCTTCGGGGGTGGAACAGATACGCAGTATTTT; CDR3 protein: CASSFGGGTDTQYF
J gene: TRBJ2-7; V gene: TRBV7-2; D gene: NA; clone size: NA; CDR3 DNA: TGTGCCAGCAGCTTAGGCGGGGATTTATACGAGCAGTACTTC; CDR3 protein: CASSLGGDLYEQYF
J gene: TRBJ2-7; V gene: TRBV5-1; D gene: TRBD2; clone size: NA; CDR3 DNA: TGCGCCAGCAGATCTAGCGGGAAGGGAGAGCAGTACTTC; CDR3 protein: CASRSSGKGEQYF
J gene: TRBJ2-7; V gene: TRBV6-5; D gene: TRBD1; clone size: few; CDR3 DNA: TGTGCCAGCAGTTTCACAGGGGGCCTGTACGAGCAGTACTTC; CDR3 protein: CASSFTGGLYEQYF
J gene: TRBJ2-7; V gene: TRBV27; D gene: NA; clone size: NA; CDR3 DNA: TGTGCCAGCAGTTTATTAATCAGAGACGAGCAGTACTTC; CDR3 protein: CASSLLIRDEQYF
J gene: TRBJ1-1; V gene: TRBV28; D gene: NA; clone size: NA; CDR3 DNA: TGTGCCAGCAAAAGGAACACTGAAGCTTTCTTT; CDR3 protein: CASKRNTEAFF
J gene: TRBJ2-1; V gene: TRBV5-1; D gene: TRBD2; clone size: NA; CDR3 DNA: TGCGCCAGCAGCACTCCACTAGCGGCCACGTCGGATGAGCAGTTCTTC; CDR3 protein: CASSTPLAATSDEQFF
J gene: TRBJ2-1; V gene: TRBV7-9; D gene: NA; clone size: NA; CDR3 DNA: TGTGCCAGCAGCTCCCCGGGGAGCTCCTACAATGAGCAGTTCTTC; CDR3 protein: CASSSPGSSYNEQFF
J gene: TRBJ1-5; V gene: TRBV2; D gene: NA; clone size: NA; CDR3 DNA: TGTGCCAGCAGTGAAGAAGTGGATCAGCCCCAGCATTTT; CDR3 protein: CASSEEVDQPQHF
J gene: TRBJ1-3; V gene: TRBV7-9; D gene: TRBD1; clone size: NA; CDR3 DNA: TGTGCCAGCAGCTCTAAAGACAGGGGAACGGGAAACACCATATATTTT; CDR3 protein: CASSSKDRGTGNTIYF
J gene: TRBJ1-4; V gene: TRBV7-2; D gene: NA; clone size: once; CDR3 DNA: TGTGCCAGCAGCCCGTACCCGGCCTTGTGGCTGTTTTTT; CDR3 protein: CASSPYPALWLFF
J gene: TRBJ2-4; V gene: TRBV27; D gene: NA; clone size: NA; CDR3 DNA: TGTGCCAGCAGTTTATGGACAGATCGAAACATTCAGTACTTC; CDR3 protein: CASSLWTDRNIQYF
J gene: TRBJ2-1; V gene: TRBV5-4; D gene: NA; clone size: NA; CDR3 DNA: TGTGCCAGCCGCTTCCAGGGTACCTACAATGAGCAGTTCTTC; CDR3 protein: CASRFQGTYNEQFF